This T cell receptor beta chain appears in the sequencing data of a study of shared clonotypes between healthy human individuals. Study results and limitations: Clonotypes shared by all four donors outscored non-shared clonotypes in generation probability.

Points on this clone: Its matching antigen is unknown.

Every one of the donors was a Caucasian adult that lived in Nashville, Tennessee. V was clipped by 1 base and J by 3 bases, with 14 bases between them. The CDR3 sequence is 16 residues long. CDR1 is SGHTA and CDR2 is FQGNSA in the germline V gene. TCRdb keeps only in-frame clones here, not all; method: immunoSEQ multiplex PCR. Here the sample spans roughly 1,100,000 clones, 70% to 80% being singletons. This TCR was sampled from a young man in good health. Sequencing input: memory CD4+ T cells sorted from blood. Subset of the sample: CD45RA-negative fraction. The chain recombines TRBV7-2 with TRBJ2-3; a weak D match, TRBD2 (6 bases). The CDR3 sequence: CASSLGRGGGTDTQYF. The CDR3 DNA sequence: TGTGCCAGCAGCTTAGGGCGGGGAGGTGGTACAGATACGCAGTATTTT.